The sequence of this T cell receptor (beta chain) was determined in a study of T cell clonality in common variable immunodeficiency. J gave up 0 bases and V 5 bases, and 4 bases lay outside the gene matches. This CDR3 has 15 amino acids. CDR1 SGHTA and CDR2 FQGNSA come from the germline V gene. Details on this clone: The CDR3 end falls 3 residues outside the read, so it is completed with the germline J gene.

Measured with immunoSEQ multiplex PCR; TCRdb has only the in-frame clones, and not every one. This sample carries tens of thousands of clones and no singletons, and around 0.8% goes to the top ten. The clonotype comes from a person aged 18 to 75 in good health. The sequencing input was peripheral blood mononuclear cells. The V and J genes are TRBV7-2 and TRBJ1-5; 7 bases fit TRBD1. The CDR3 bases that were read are TGTGCCAGCAGCCGGGGACAGCTTAGCAATCAGCCC. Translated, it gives CASSRGQLSNQP. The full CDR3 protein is CASSRGQLSNQPQHF.